The 30 T cell receptor beta chains below come from one sample, sequenced in a study of siplizumab effects on memory and regulatory T cells. Profiling relied on immunoSEQ multiplex PCR, and the TCRdb table lists in-frame clones only, not all of them. The table has tens of thousands of clones, less than 98% seen once. Source material: naive CD4+ T cells sorted from blood. These receptors originate from a human donor in good health.

This rearrangement joins TRBV6-6 to TRBJ1-1, with 8 positions matching TRBD1. The germline CDR1 and CDR2 sequences are MNHNY and SVGAGI (reference sequence). This CDR3 has 16 amino acids. J gave up 1 base and V 8 bases, and 12 bases lay outside the gene matches. CDR3 sequence (DNA): TGTGCCAGCGTCCCCGACAGGGGATCGACGAACACTGAAGCTTTCTTT. Encoded protein: CASVPDRGSTNTEAFF.

This chain connects TRBV30 to TRBJ2-5, with D unresolved. V dropped 0 bases and J dropped 5 bases, with 10 bases sitting between them. The CDR3 sequence is 13 residues long. Germline CDR1 and CDR2: GTSNPN and SVGIG (reference sequence). The CDR3 DNA reads as TGTGCCTGGAGTGTACGGAGAGTCGAGACCCAGTACTTC. This codes for CAWSVRRVETQYF.

V gene TRBV7-9 combines with J gene TRBJ2-7, with TRBD1 matching over 7 bases. This CDR3 is built from 14 residues. The V gene end was trimmed by 3 bases and the J gene end by 6 bases; junction bases not matched to a gene: 8. Germline V gene data show CDR1 as SEHNR and CDR2 as FQNEAQ (reference sequence). CDR3 in DNA: TGTGCCAGCAGCTTGGACTCACCAGGGGGCGAGCAGTACTTC. Protein product: CASSLDSPGGEQYF.

This rearrangement joins TRBV28 to TRBJ1-1; D unclear. Germline CDR1 is MDHEN and CDR2 is SYDVKM. The CDR3 consists of 14 residues. V lost 7 bases, J lost 3 bases, and 15 bases lay in between. For the CDR3, the DNA is TGTGCCAGCAATCAACCGGGGTGGGACACTGAAGCTTTCTTT. It is translated as CASNQPGWDTEAFF. Combining the CDR3 with reference TRBV28 and TRBJ1-1 gives the whole variable domain DVKVTQSSRYLVKRTGEKVFLECVQDMDHENMFWYRQDPGLGLRLIYFSYDVKMKEKGDIPEGYSVSREKKERFSLILESASTNQTSMYLCASNQPGWDTEAFFGQGTRLTVV.

The chain carries TRBV18 and TRBJ1-2, with D perhaps matching TRBD1 (5 bases). From germline, CDR1 is KGHSH and CDR2 LQKENI. V was pared by 1 base and J by 0 bases, with 21 bases between. The CDR3 runs to 19 residues. The CDR3 reads CASSPQSWAVTRANYGYTF. The DNA for the CDR3 is TGTGCCAGCTCACCACAATCGTGGGCGGTAACCAGGGCTAACTATGGCTACACCTTC.

This chain connects TRBV10-3 to TRBJ1-2; D is unresolved. This CDR3 has 14 residues. Trimming removed 2 bases at V and 9 bases at J, with 16 bases between. CDR1 and CDR2 from the germline V gene are ENHRY and SYGVKD. The DNA of the CDR3 is TGTGCCATCAGTGAGAGAGACGATCCCCTGCGCTACACCTTC. Translating gives CAISERDDPLRYTF.

The V and J genes are TRBV5-8 and TRBJ1-5; D may be TRBD1 (6 bases). The CDR3 has 17 amino acids. Per the germline V gene, CDR1 is SGHTS and CDR2 is YDEGEE. Trimming shortened V by 1 base and J by 0 bases, and 14 bases separated the two germline ends. This CDR3 reads CASSLFRDTHSNQPQHF. The CDR3 coding sequence is TGTGCCAGCAGCTTGTTCCGGGACACCCATAGCAATCAGCCCCAGCATTTT.

The chain is built from TRBV5-4 and TRBJ2-3; TRBD1 might be the D (6 bases). The CDR3 covers 14 residues. Germline V lookup: CDR1 SGHNT, CDR2 YYREEE (reference sequence). Trimming cost V 4 bases and J 1 base, with 10 bases left between them. CDR3 loop: CASSGTTGTDTQYF. The CDR3 DNA reads as TGTGCCAGCAGCGGGACAACGGGCACAGATACGCAGTATTTT.

This chain connects TRBV19 to TRBJ2-1; the match to TRBD1 covers 11 bases. Per germline, CDR1 LNHDA and CDR2 SQIVND (reference sequence). With 1 base clipped from V and 6 bases from J, the junction kept 11 bases outside the gene matches. CDR3 length: 18 residues. The CDR3 region is CASSIGPGQGAITNEQFF. The CDR3 coding sequence is TGTGCCAGTAGTATAGGACCAGGACAGGGGGCCATTACCAATGAGCAGTTCTTC.

The rearrangement uses TRBV28 and TRBJ2-7; unclear D gene. The CDR3 runs 11 residues. Trimming stripped 1 base from V and 5 bases from J, with 3 bases between. The germline CDR1 and CDR2 sequences are MDHEN and SYDVKM. The chain's CDR3 is CASSLLHEQYF. For the CDR3, the DNA is TGTGCCAGCAGTTTATTGCACGAGCAGTACTTC.

J is TRBJ1-2 and V is TRBV10-3; D not resolved. The CDR3 extends over 13 amino acids. Trimming removed 7 bases at V and 4 bases at J, with 13 bases between. Germline V gene sequence: CDR1 ENHRY, CDR2 SYGVKD. The CDR3, as DNA: TGTGCCATCACTCCGGGCAGCTTCTATGGCTACACCTTC. Protein: CAITPGSFYGYTF.

V is TRBV30 and J is TRBJ2-2; no clear D. V lost 2 bases to trimming and J lost 4 bases, with 8 bases between them. The CDR3 spans 13 residues. From germline, CDR1 is GTSNPN and CDR2 SVGIG (reference sequence). The CDR3, as DNA: TGTGCCTGGAGTAGGTGGTTCACCGGGGAGCTGTTTTTT. This encodes CAWSRWFTGELFF.

V usage is TRBV18 and J usage is TRBJ2-3; tentatively, D is TRBD2 (5 bases). The CDR3 sequence is 11 residues long. Germline V gene lookup returns CDR1 KGHSH and CDR2 LQKENI. Between the trimmed V and J ends, which lost 6 bases and 5 bases, there was a span of 6 bases. CDR3 DNA: TGTGCCAGCTCGACTAAAGATACGCAGTATTTT. Translating it yields CASSTKDTQYF.

In its sample, this clone was seen once. The chain combines TRBV30 with TRBJ2-1, with 8 bases identical to TRBD2. Germline V gene sequence: CDR1 GTSNPN, CDR2 SVGIG (reference sequence). Unmatched junction bases numbered 7, after V lost 0 bases and J lost 12 bases. The CDR3 contains 13 residues. The CDR3 region has the DNA TGTGCCTGGAGTGTACAAAGCGGGAGCGGGCAGTTCTTC. It specifies CAWSVQSGSGQFF. Together with reference TRBV30 and TRBJ2-1, the CDR3 gives the full variable domain: SQTIHQWPATLVQPVGSPLSLECTVEGTSNPNLYWYRQAAGRGLQLLFYSVGIGQISSEVPQNLSASRPQDRQFILSSKKLLLSDSGFYLCAWSVQSGSGQFFGPGTRLTVL.

This clone was counted once. The chain recombines TRBV4-3 with TRBJ1-5; no clear D gene. V dropped 0 bases and J dropped 11 bases, with 11 bases sitting between them. The CDR3 is 13 residues long. Germline lookup yields CDR1 LGHNA and CDR2 YSLEER. For the CDR3, the DNA is TGCGCCAGCAGCCAAGACCCCAGCACAGCCCAGCATTTT. This gives the protein CASSQDPSTAQHF.

The rearrangement joins TRBV5-1 to TRBJ2-7; a possible D gene is TRBD1 (5 bases). V was shortened by 7 bases and J by 6 bases, with 17 bases between the two germline ends. CDR1 is SGHRS and CDR2 is YFSETQ in the germline V gene. This CDR3 has 13 residues. CDR3 DNA sequence: TGCGCCAGCTCATTGGCCAGGGAAGGCGAGCAGTACTTC. It encodes CASSLAREGEQYF.

V is TRBV29-1 and J is TRBJ2-1, with D maybe TRBD2 (6 bases). V was pared by 6 bases and J by 0 bases, with 15 bases between. The length of the CDR3 is 15 residues. Germline loops: CDR1 SQVTM, CDR2 ANQGSEA. For the CDR3, the DNA is TGCAGCGTACCCGGGAGCCACGGCTCCTACAATGAGCAGTTCTTC. Its translation is CSVPGSHGSYNEQFF.

CDR3: CASSEHEYSNQPQHF. The CDR3 DNA reads as TGTGCCAGCAGTGAACACGAGTATAGCAATCAGCCCCAGCATTTT. V and J are TRBV2 and TRBJ1-5; no definite D call. CDR3 size: 15 residues. V lost 2 bases and J 0 bases, leaving 8 bases between the germline ends. CDR1 and CDR2 (germline): SNHLY, FYNNEI.

The chain links TRBV5-1 to TRBJ2-1; 8 nucleotides align to TRBD2. V was clipped by 6 bases and J by 6 bases; unmatched bases: 5. Germline V gene data show CDR1 as SGHRS and CDR2 as YFSETQ. The CDR3 spans 13 residues. The CDR3 protein is CASNSGGFNEQFF. Written as DNA, the CDR3 is TGCGCCAGCAATTCGGGGGGGTTCAATGAGCAGTTCTTC.

The J gene is TRBJ1-1, the V gene TRBV18; D is possibly TRBD1 (6 bases). The CDR3 totals 14 residues. Trimming cost V 3 bases and J 1 base, with 9 bases left between them. Looked up from germline, CDR1 is KGHSH and CDR2 is LQKENI. The CDR3 nucleotides are TGTGCCAGCTCACCGAGGACAGCGAACACTGAAGCTTTCTTT. Amino acids: CASSPRTANTEAFF. The full variable domain, in which reference TRBV18 and TRBJ1-1 provide the parts outside the CDR3, is NAGVMQNPRHLVRRRGQEARLRCSPMKGHSHVYWYRQLPEEGLKFMVYLQKENIIDESGMPKERFSAEFPKEGPSILRIQQVVRGDSAAYFCASSPRTANTEAFFGQGTRLTVV.

The chain combines TRBV18 with TRBJ2-3, with D perhaps TRBD2 (5 bases). Germline CDR1 and CDR2: KGHSH and LQKENI. Between the trimmed V and J ends, which lost 3 bases and 4 bases, there was a span of 14 bases. This CDR3 has 15 amino acids. The DNA of the CDR3 is TGTGCCAGCTCACCTAATCAAAAGAGGGCAGATACGCAGTATTTT. Its protein product is CASSPNQKRADTQYF. Combining the CDR3 with reference TRBV18 and TRBJ2-3 gives the whole variable domain NAGVMQNPRHLVRRRGQEARLRCSPMKGHSHVYWYRQLPEEGLKFMVYLQKENIIDESGMPKERFSAEFPKEGPSILRIQQVVRGDSAAYFCASSPNQKRADTQYFGPGTRLTVL.

The chain joins TRBV19 to TRBJ2-6; D could derive from TRBD1 or TRBD2 (6 bases each). The germline V gene encodes CDR1 LNHDA and CDR2 SQIVND (reference sequence). V was clipped by 7 bases and J by 0 bases, with 16 bases between them. The length of the CDR3 is 17 residues. The CDR3 DNA reads TGTGCCAGTACCCTAGGGGGGATCTACTCTGGGGCCAACGTCCTGACTTTC. The encoded protein is CASTLGGIYSGANVLTF.

This chain links TRBV5-1 with TRBJ1-1; D ambiguous. Germline V CDR1 and CDR2: SGHRS, YFSETQ. The CDR3 contains 13 residues. V was clipped by 2 bases and J by 1 base, with 6 bases between them. The CDR3 DNA reads as TGCGCCAGCAGCTTAATATCGAACACTGAAGCTTTCTTT. Amino acids: CASSLISNTEAFF. The full variable domain, in which reference TRBV5-1 and TRBJ1-1 provide the parts outside the CDR3, is KAGVTQTPRYLIKTRGQQVTLSCSPISGHRSVSWYQQTPGQGLQFLFEYFSETQRNKGNFPGRFSGRQFSNSRSEMNVSTLELGDSALYLCASSLISNTEAFFGQGTRLTVV.

The genes are TRBV5-8 and TRBJ1-1, with no clear D. The CDR3 contains 14 residues. Germline assignment: CDR1 SGHTS and CDR2 YDEGEE. The germline V and J ends were trimmed by 2 bases and 4 bases, with 12 bases remaining between them. The CDR3 DNA is TGTGCCAGCAGCTTACCCTGGTCTGCCACTGAAGCTTTCTTT. Its translation is CASSLPWSATEAFF.

V is TRBV5-5 and J is TRBJ1-1; no clear D gene. V was trimmed by 4 bases and J by 1 base, leaving 14 bases between them. In germline, CDR1 is SGHKS, CDR2 YYEKEE (reference sequence). CDR3 size: 15 residues. This chain's CDR3 is CASSPRVIQNTEAFF. CDR3 bases: TGTGCCAGCAGCCCGCGGGTGATCCAGAACACTGAAGCTTTCTTT.

This chain joins TRBV19 and TRBJ2-1, with TRBD2 as a possible D gene (6 bases). Germline-derived CDR1 and CDR2 are LNHDA and SQIVND (reference sequence). CDR3 length: 15 residues. Between the trimmed V and J ends, which lost 3 bases and 3 bases, there was a span of 12 bases. The CDR3 DNA is TGTGCCAGTAGTATGGAGCGGGCCATCTACAATGAGCAGTTCTTC. This encodes CASSMERAIYNEQFF. Looking up the rest from reference TRBV19 and TRBJ2-1 gives the full variable domain: DGGITQSPKYLFRKEGQNVTLSCEQNLNHDAMYWYRQDPGQGLRLIYYSQIVNDFQKGDIAEGYSVSREKKESFPLTVTSAQKNPTAFYLCASSMERAIYNEQFFGPGTRLTVL.

The chain combines TRBV28 with TRBJ2-4; D gene ambiguous. Trimming cost V 1 base and J 1 base, with 8 bases left between them. Looked up from germline, CDR1 is MDHEN and CDR2 is SYDVKM. The CDR3 is 15 residues long. CDR3 nucleotide sequence: TGTGCCAGCAGTTTATTTAGTCTTGCCAAAAACATTCAGTACTTC. Protein: CASSLFSLAKNIQYF.

The chain couples TRBV6-5 to TRBJ1-2; TRBD1 agrees at 9 bases. CDR1 is MNHEY and CDR2 is SVGAGI in the germline V gene. The CDR3 is 13 amino acids. The ends lost 6 bases at V and 9 bases at J; junction bases unmatched: 8. As DNA, the CDR3 is TGTGCCAGCAGGGCGGGACAGGGCGCAAGCTACACCTTC. This encodes CASRAGQGASYTF.

The chain combines TRBV4-1 with TRBJ2-5, with 7 bases fitting TRBD2. The J segment lost 4 bases and the V segment lost 3 bases, leaving 8 bases of the junction unmatched. The CDR3 totals 15 residues. Germline-derived CDR1 and CDR2 are MGHRA and YSYEKL. This chain's CDR3 is CASSHASSGRETQYF. CDR3 sequence (DNA): TGCGCCAGCAGCCACGCCTCTAGCGGTCGAGAGACCCAGTACTTC.

The chain has TRBV13 and TRBJ1-4; 8 bases match TRBD1. The CDR3 covers 15 residues. Germline V gives CDR1 PRHDT, CDR2 FYEKMQ (reference sequence). V trimming: 5 bases; J trimming: 8 bases; junction bases outside the gene matches: 10. The CDR3 DNA follows: TGTGCCAGCAGCCCTACAACAGGGGGAGGGGAAAAACTGTTTTTT. Translation: CASSPTTGGGEKLFF.